This is a list of T cell receptor beta chains from one sample in a study of blood T cell repertoires in COVID-19. TCRdb keeps only in-frame clones here, not all; method: immunoSEQ multiplex PCR. The repertoire holds around 390,000 clones, with roughly 89% as singletons. Sequenced: PBMCs or T cells enriched from blood (not recorded which). These receptors were collected from a woman between 50 and 59 years old who had recovered from COVID-19. Both conserved end residues are part of each CDR3. D genes are given only for firm matches. The size of a clone is reported for some rows only, either as once, few or many, or as a class for expanded clones.

. 17 . TRBJ2-1 TRBV28 CASSSPSLAGVFREQFF TGTGCCAGCAGTTCTCCGTCTCTAGCAGGGGTTTTCAGGGAGCAGTTCTTC
. 12 few TRBJ2-2 TRBV3-1/TRBV3-2 CASSPNTGELFF TGTGCCAGCAGCCCAAACACCGGGGAGCTGTTTTTT
. 13 . TRBJ1-1 TRBV6-1 CASSEGEVTEAFF TGTGCCAGCAGTGAGGGGGAGGTCACTGAAGCTTTCTTT
. 15 . TRBJ2-7 TRBV7-6 CASSTDPGSSYEQYF TGTGCCAGCAGCACCGACCCGGGGAGCTCCTACGAGCAGTACTTC
. 16 . TRBJ2-1 TRBV7-8 CASSLVFFSSYNEQFF TGTGCCAGCAGCTTAGTCTTTTTTAGCTCCTACAATGAGCAGTTCTTC
TRBD2 15 . TRBJ2-1 TRBV9 CASSVVSGGYNEQFF TGTGCCAGCAGCGTAGTAAGCGGGGGCTACAATGAGCAGTTCTTC
. 11 . TRBJ2-1 TRBV2 CASLRVYEQFF TGTGCCAGCCTTAGAGTCTATGAGCAGTTCTTC
. 17 . TRBJ2-1 TRBV7-9 CASSLAIANFVGNEQFF TGTGCCAGCAGCTTAGCTATAGCGAACTTTGTAGGTAATGAGCAGTTCTTC
TRBD1 15 once TRBJ2-7 TRBV7-6 CASSLGAGQGSEQYF TGTGCCAGCAGCTTAGGGGCAGGACAGGGGTCCGAGCAGTACTTC
TRBD1 16 once TRBJ2-2 TRBV23-1 CASSTGGSLYTGELFF TGCGCCAGCAGTACAGGGGGCTCCCTCTACACCGGGGAGCTGTTTTTT
TRBD1 16 few TRBJ2-7 TRBV7-9 CASSPRQGQGVYEQYF TGTGCCAGCAGCCCCCGCCAAGGACAGGGGGTATACGAGCAGTACTTC
. 17 . TRBJ1-4 TRBV7-9 CASRLAKGNFGNEKLFF TGTGCCAGCAGACTTGCGAAGGGGAATTTCGGTAATGAAAAACTGTTTTTT
. 13 . TRBJ2-3 TRBV5-8 CASSRGVTDTQYF TGTGCCAGCAGCCGCGGGGTCACAGATACGCAGTATTTT
. 14 . TRBJ2-5 TRBV7-2 CASSLAGLQETQYF TGTGCCAGCAGCTTAGCGGGGCTGCAAGAGACCCAGTACTTC
. 12 . TRBJ1-6 TRBV30 CVWGTGSSPLHF TGTGTCTGGGGCACAGGTTCTTCACCCCTCCACTTT
. 19 . TRBJ1-6 TRBV30 CAWTPTGVGNSLVSSPLHF TGTGCCTGGACACCAACGGGGGTTGGGAACTCACTCGTTAGTTCACCCCTCCACTTT
. 15 . TRBJ2-2 TRBV4-1 CASSQDRGRAGELFF TGCGCCAGCAGCCAGGATCGAGGCCGAGCCGGGGAGCTGTTTTTT
. 11 . TRBJ1-3 TRBV20-1 CSARDLGTIYF TGCAGTGCTAGAGATCTCGGCACCATATATTTT
TRBD1 14 . TRBJ1-3 TRBV27 CASSRQGGGNTIYF TGTGCCAGCAGTCGACAGGGGGGAGGAAACACCATATATTTT
TRBD1 15 . TRBJ1-5 TRBV18 CASSPGGQATQPQHF TGTGCCAGCTCACCGGGGGGACAGGCGACTCAGCCCCAGCATTTT
. 15 . TRBJ2-5 TRBV11-1 CASSLVRGQGETQYF TGTGCCAGCAGCTTAGTTAGGGGCCAAGGGGAGACCCAGTACTTC
. 15 . TRBJ2-1 TRBV6-5 CASRMGQSSYNEQFF TGTGCCAGCAGGATGGGGCAGAGCTCCTACAATGAGCAGTTCTTC
. 13 . TRBJ1-1 TRBV2 CASIPGQWTEAFF TGTGCCAGCATCCCGGGACAATGGACTGAAGCTTTCTTT
TRBD2 15 . TRBJ2-1 TRBV7-3 CASSLYSGGAREQFF TGTGCCAGCAGCTTATATAGCGGGGGGGCCAGGGAGCAGTTCTTC
. 12 few TRBJ2-7 TRBV5-1 CASSPTGYEQYF TGCGCCAGCAGCCCGACGGGGTACGAGCAGTACTTC
. 16 . TRBJ1-1 TRBV3-1/TRBV3-2 CASSQVFRGILAEAFF TGTGCCAGCAGCCAGGTTTTCCGGGGGATTCTTGCTGAAGCTTTCTTT
. 16 . TRBJ2-1 TRBV9 CASSVAVRGLYNEQFF TGTGCCAGCAGCGTAGCGGTGCGGGGGCTTTACAATGAGCAGTTCTTC
. 15 . TRBJ2-1 TRBV11-2 CASSLGQAFYNEQFF TGTGCCAGCAGCTTGGGGCAGGCCTTCTACAATGAGCAGTTCTTC
. 16 . TRBJ2-1 TRBV10-1 CASGPRSLGDYNEQFF TGCGCCAGCGGACCGAGAAGCTTAGGGGACTACAATGAGCAGTTCTTC
TRBD1 14 . TRBJ1-1 TRBV2 CASSRTGGISEAFF TGTGCCAGCAGTCGGACAGGGGGGATTTCTGAAGCTTTCTTT
. 16 . TRBJ1-3 TRBV19 CASATTGLISGNTIYF TGTGCCAGCGCCACGACAGGTTTAATCTCTGGAAACACCATATATTTT
. 13 . TRBJ1-1 TRBV19 CASSISFNTEAFF TGTGCCAGTAGTATAAGCTTTAACACTGAAGCTTTCTTT
. 14 . TRBJ1-2 TRBV3-1/TRBV3-2 CASTQAGKYLGYTF TGTGCCAGCACCCAAGCCGGGAAATACCTTGGCTACACCTTC
TRBD1 12 . TRBJ1-6 TRBV30 CAWSTPGGPLHF TGTGCCTGGAGTACGCCAGGGGGACCCCTCCACTTT
TRBD1 20 . TRBJ1-2 TRBV12-5 CASGLPILRDRGEKDYGYTF TGTGCTAGTGGTTTGCCGATTTTGCGGGACAGGGGAGAGAAGGACTATGGCTACACCTTC
. 15 . TRBJ1-2 TRBV5-4 CASSLRTEPGEGYTF TGTGCCAGCAGCTTGCGGACAGAGCCCGGGGAGGGCTACACCTTC
TRBD1 13 once TRBJ1-1 TRBV2 CASSERQGAEAFF TGTGCCAGCAGTGAACGTCAGGGGGCTGAAGCTTTCTTT
TRBD1 14 . TRBJ2-2 TRBV4-3 CASSHGQGHGELFF TGCGCCAGCAGCCACGGACAGGGCCACGGGGAGCTGTTTTTT
. 11 . TRBJ1-2 TRBV2 CASSRQAGYTF TGTGCCAGCAGCAGACAGGCGGGCTACACCTTC
. 16 . TRBJ2-3 TRBV7-9 CASSSRGGEITDTQYF TGTGCCAGCAGCTCAAGAGGGGGGGAGATCACAGATACGCAGTATTTT
. 16 . TRBJ2-7 TRBV7-2 CASQPIGGGLTYEQYF TGTGCCAGCCAGCCGATCGGAGGGGGCCTAACCTACGAGCAGTACTTC
. 14 . TRBJ2-1 TRBV19 CASSIRGRNIEQFF TGTGCCAGTAGTATTAGGGGCAGGAATATTGAGCAGTTCTTC